This is a list of T cell receptor beta chains from one sample in a study of OX40 agonist ivuxolimab in advanced cancers. Assay used: immunoSEQ multiplex PCR; TCRdb lists only in-frame clones, some missing. Among 13,000 or so clones, 75% to 90% were seen once, and the ten largest hold around 35%. The specimen comprised CD4+ or CD8+ T cells sorted from blood, sampled in a trial of the OX40 agonist ivuxolimab. The receptors originated from an adult with an advanced solid tumor such as melanoma, head and neck, liver or kidney cancer. The CDR3 runs from the conserved cysteine through the conserved F or W. Each record gives: CDR3 length, V gene, clone size, D gene, J gene, CDR3 protein, CDR3 DNA. The D gene is left open where the match is weak. Not all rows give a size; the values are once, few, many and, for expanded clones, a class.

>17|TRBV6-1|-|-|TRBJ2-1
CASSDLYTMSSYNEQFF
TGTGCCAGCAGTGACCTATACACGATGAGCTCCTACAATGAGCAGTTCTTC
>15|TRBV5-6|-|-|TRBJ1-6
CASSPHPPRDSPLHF
TGTGCCAGCAGCCCTCACCCCCCACGGGATTCACCCCTCCACTTT
>14|TRBV7-2|medium-sized|-|TRBJ1-2
CASSLDGRPLGYTF
TGTGCCAGCAGCTTAGACGGAAGGCCCCTTGGCTACACCTTC
>12|TRBV2|once|-|TRBJ2-3
CASSLTTDTQYF
TGTGCCAGCAGCTTAACAACTGATACGCAGTATTTT
>15|TRBV28|-|TRBD1|TRBJ1-2
CASSPLDRGHYGYTF
TGTGCCAGCAGTCCCCTGGACAGGGGGCACTATGGCTACACCTTC
>19|TRBV9|-|TRBD1|TRBJ1-2
CASSVGTGAPVPHNYGYTF
TGTGCCAGCAGCGTAGGGACAGGGGCCCCTGTCCCCCATAACTATGGCTACACCTTC
>13|TRBV9|-|-|TRBJ2-7
CASSARGMGEQYF
TGTGCCAGCAGCGCCCGGGGAATGGGAGAGCAGTACTTC
>15|TRBV2|-|TRBD2|TRBJ2-7
CASTRSLSGKHEQYF
TGTGCCAGCACCCGAAGCCTTAGCGGGAAGCACGAGCAGTACTTC
>14|TRBV6-5|few|-|TRBJ1-1
CASSYLGENTEAFF
TGTGCCAGCAGTTACTTGGGGGAAAACACTGAAGCTTTCTTT
>12|TRBV5-8|-|TRBD1|TRBJ2-5
CASSSRGETQYF
TGTGCCAGCAGCTCCAGGGGGGAGACCCAGTACTTC
>14|TRBV6-5|-|-|TRBJ1-1
CASSYGPGDTEAFF
TGTGCCAGCAGTTACGGTCCAGGGGACACTGAAGCTTTCTTT
>17|TRBV9|-|TRBD2|TRBJ2-1
CASSGRTSGGPYNEQFF
TGTGCCAGCAGCGGCCGGACTAGCGGGGGGCCCTACAATGAGCAGTTCTTC
>16|TRBV4-2|-|-|TRBJ2-3
CASSQDLQGLTDTQYF
TGTGCCAGCAGCCAAGATTTGCAGGGGCTAACAGATACGCAGTATTTT
>13|TRBV5-6|-|-|TRBJ2-7
CASSVVGHYEQYF
TGTGCCAGCAGCGTGGTGGGGCACTACGAGCAGTACTTC
>19|TRBV19|-|-|TRBJ2-2
CASSISPYTRDTHTGELFF
TGTGCCAGTAGTATTTCCCCCTATACCCGGGACACCCACACCGGGGAGCTGTTTTTT
>14|TRBV11-3|medium-sized|-|TRBJ2-7
CASSLAVRGDEQYF
TGTGCCAGCAGCTTAGCAGTCAGGGGAGACGAGCAGTACTTC
>16|TRBV7-9|-|-|TRBJ2-6
CASSLAGAGRANVLTF
TGTGCCAGCAGCTTGGCGGGGGCCGGGCGGGCCAACGTCCTGACTTTC
>15|TRBV9|-|TRBD2|TRBJ2-7
CASSPESGGYYEQYF
TGTGCCAGCAGCCCCGAAAGCGGGGGGTATTACGAGCAGTACTTC
>15|TRBV27|-|-|TRBJ2-7
CASSLLTGLYYEQYF
TGTGCCAGCAGTTTATTGACAGGCCTCTACTACGAGCAGTACTTC
>15|TRBV10-2|-|TRBD1|TRBJ1-1
CASSVTGALNTEAFF
TGCGCCAGCAGTGTAACAGGGGCCCTGAACACTGAAGCTTTCTTT
>16|TRBV10-3|-|TRBD1|TRBJ2-7
CAITGIPKQGASEQYF
TGTGCCATCACCGGAATACCCAAACAGGGGGCGAGTGAGCAGTACTTC
>14|TRBV27|-|TRBD2|TRBJ2-7
CASSWTSGSYEQYF
TGTGCCAGCAGTTGGACTAGCGGATCCTACGAGCAGTACTTC
>14|TRBV6-6|-|TRBD2|TRBJ2-5
CASSYGTGGKTQYF
TGTGCCAGCAGTTACGGCACGGGAGGAAAGACCCAGTACTTC